This T cell receptor (beta chain) is from a study of CXCR3-negative and CXCR3-positive naive CD8 T cells (dated by TCRdb to about 2019). In the study overall: About 135 million TRB reads were obtained in total, roughly 1.5 +/- 0.3 million reads per library. Diversity and physicochemical repertoire analyses covered 10 to 11 donors pooled from two independent experiments. TRBV-TRBJ cluster analysis included naive subsets from about 5 donors and memory cells from 3 donors. Broad study findings and their caveats: Because surface CD5, which is linked to self-reactivity in mice, was comparable between the naive subsets, TCR interaction strength was also inferred from the physicochemical properties of TRB CDR3s. Both naive subsets had comparably high repertoire diversity, while memory CD8+ T cells had much lower repertoire diversity. TRBV-TRBJ usage was similar between naive CXCR3-negative and CXCR3-positive cells from the same donor, while memory cells showed distinct patterns. Because CXCR3 expression was partially decreased after cryopreservation, freshly isolated PBMCs were used for most assays.

About this clonotype itself: It lacks a known antigen.

Sequencer: NextSeq 550. The Human TCR Profiling Kit (MiLaboratory) was used to make UMI-labeled 5' RACE TRB cDNA libraries. The full amount of extracted RNA was used for cDNA synthesis, and the full amount of resulting cDNA was used for PCR amplification. Libraries were prepared in parallel with an identical number of PCR cycles. The original pipeline was this. MIGEC and MiXCR extracted about 53,000 +/- 10,000 unique UMI-labeled TRB cDNA molecules per library, requiring at least two reads per UMI. On average, each library contained roughly 40,000 +/- 10,000 functional in-frame TRB CDR3 nucleotide clonotypes without stop codons. After downsampling to 5000 UMI-labeled TRB molecules per sample, diversity metrics, including normalized Shannon-Wiener and Chao1, were computed in VDJtools. VDJtools was used to calculate clonotype-size-weighted physicochemical properties of the central five CDR3 residues, namely interaction energy, strength, volume and Kidera factor 4. After the reads were reprocessed by TCRdb, one entry was made per CDR3 protein sequence, with no DNA. TCRdb assigned the V and J calls; the authors' analysis was not used. This sample's table contains about 40,000 distinct CDR3 sequences. Approximately 8% of the sample comes from the top ten.

The CDR3 runs 16 amino acids, cysteine and phenylalanine included. No nucleotide data were recorded. Taken from the germline V gene (reference sequence), the CDR1 and CDR2 loops are SEHNR and FQNEAQ. For each CD8+ T cell subset, flow sorting was done in triplicate, and 300,000 to 350,000 cells per subset went directly into RLT lysis buffer. Peripheral blood mononuclear cells were isolated from buffy coats by standard density gradient centrifugation. Total RNA was extracted from sorted cells using an RNeasy Mini Kit. The rearranged segments are TRBV7-9 and TRBJ2-1; TCRdb calls TRBD1, which cannot be checked without DNA. Sample: memory CD8+ T cells from blood. The sample's cell subset or site label, decoded: conventional CD8+ memory T cells (TMEM), sorted as controls. The clonotype comes from a human donor in good health. Some clones in this sample may be carry-over from other donors' samples. The CDR3 region reads CASSLGSRQTNNEQFF.